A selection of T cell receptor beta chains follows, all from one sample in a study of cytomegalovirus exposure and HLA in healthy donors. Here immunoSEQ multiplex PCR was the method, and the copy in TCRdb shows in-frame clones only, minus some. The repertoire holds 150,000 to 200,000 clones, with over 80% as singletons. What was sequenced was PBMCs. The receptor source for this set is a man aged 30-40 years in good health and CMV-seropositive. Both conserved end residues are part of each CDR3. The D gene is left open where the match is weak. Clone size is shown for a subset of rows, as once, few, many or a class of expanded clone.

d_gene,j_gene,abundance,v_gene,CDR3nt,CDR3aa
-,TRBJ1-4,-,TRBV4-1,TGCGCCAGCAGCCAAGAGCCAGGGGTGTTCGGTGAAAAACTGTTTTTT,CASSQEPGVFGEKLFF
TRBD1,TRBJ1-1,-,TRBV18,TGTGCCAGCTCACCTGGGACAGGGCTGAACACTGAAGCTTTCTTT,CASSPGTGLNTEAFF
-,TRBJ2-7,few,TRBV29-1,TGCAGCGTTGAAGATCGCGGCGTCTCCTACGAGCAGTACTTC,CSVEDRGVSYEQYF
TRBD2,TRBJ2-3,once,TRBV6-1,TGTGCCAGCAGTGGACTAGCGGCGGGGGATACGCAGTATTTT,CASSGLAAGDTQYF
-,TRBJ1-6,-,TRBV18,TGTGCCAGCTCACCACTTGACAGTAATTCACCCCTCCACTTT,CASSPLDSNSPLHF
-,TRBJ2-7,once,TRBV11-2,TGTGCCAGCAGCTTAGTTTCGGGACAAATGACTTACGAGCAGTACTTC,CASSLVSGQMTYEQYF
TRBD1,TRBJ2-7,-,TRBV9,TGTGCCAGCAGCGCGGGACAGGGAATTGGCGAGCAGTACTTC,CASSAGQGIGEQYF
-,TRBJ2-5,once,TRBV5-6,TGTGCCAGCAGCTCAGGGGTGGGGACCCAGTACTTC,CASSSGVGTQYF
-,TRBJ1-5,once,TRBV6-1,TGTGCCAGCAGTGGGGGGAGGGGCGGGTATCAGCCCCAGCATTTT,CASSGGRGGYQPQHF
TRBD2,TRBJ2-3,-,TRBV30,TGTGCCTGGACTAGCGGCCTCACAGATACGCAGTATTTT,CAWTSGLTDTQYF
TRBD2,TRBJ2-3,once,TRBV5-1,TGCGCCAGCACAGCGGGGAGCACAGATACGCAGTATTTT,CASTAGSTDTQYF
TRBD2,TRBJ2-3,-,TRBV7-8,TGTGCCAGCAGCCCGGGACTAGCGGAAACAGATACGCAGTATTTT,CASSPGLAETDTQYF
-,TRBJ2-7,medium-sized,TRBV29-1,TGCAGCGTTGAAGGGGGGGAGTCCTACGAGCAGTACTTC,CSVEGGESYEQYF
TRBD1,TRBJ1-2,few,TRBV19,TGTGCCAGTAGTGCCGGGACAGGGGAGGACTATGGCTACACCTTC,CASSAGTGEDYGYTF
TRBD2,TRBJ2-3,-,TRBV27,TGTGCCAGCAGTTTATCGCGGGGAGCGGGGAGAGCAGATACGCAGTATTTT,CASSLSRGAGRADTQYF
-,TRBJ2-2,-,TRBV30,TGTGCCTGGAGTGTATTGTCGGCCGGGGAGCTGTTTTTT,CAWSVLSAGELFF
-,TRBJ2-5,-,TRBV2,TGTGCCAGCAGACTCCGGGACACCCAAGAGACCCAGTACTTC,CASRLRDTQETQYF
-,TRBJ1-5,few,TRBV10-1,TGCGCCAGCCGCGGATCGGGGGGTAAGCAGCCCCAGCATTTT,CASRGSGGKQPQHF
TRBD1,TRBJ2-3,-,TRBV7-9,TGTGCCAGCAGCTTAGCGGTCAGGGGGCTTTCCACAGATACGCAGTATTTT,CASSLAVRGLSTDTQYF
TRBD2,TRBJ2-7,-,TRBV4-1,TGCGCCAGCAGCCAGCCCGGGACTAGAGCCGACGAGCAGTACTTC,CASSQPGTRADEQYF
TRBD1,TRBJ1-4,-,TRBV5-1,TGCGCCAGCAGCAAAATCGACAGGGGAGGTGAAAAACTGTTTTTT,CASSKIDRGGEKLFF
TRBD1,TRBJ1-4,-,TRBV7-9,TGTGCCAGCACCCTAGCCCCCCCCCGGGACAGTACTGAAAAACTGTTTTTT,CASTLAPPRDSTEKLFF
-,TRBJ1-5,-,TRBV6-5,TGTGCCAGCAGTTACGGACTTTCCGGAAGCAATCAGCCCCAGCATTTT,CASSYGLSGSNQPQHF
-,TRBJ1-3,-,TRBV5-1,TGCGCCAGCAGCTTGACGACAGCGCGGACCCGCTCTGGAAACACCATATATTTT,CASSLTTARTRSGNTIYF
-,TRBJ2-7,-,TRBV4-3,TGCGCCAGCAGCCAAGGTACCGCCGGGGGTGGGTACGAGCAGTACTTC,CASSQGTAGGGYEQYF
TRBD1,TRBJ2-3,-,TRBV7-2,TGTGCCAGCAGCTTCCAGGGACAGGGTACAGATACGCAGTATTTT,CASSFQGQGTDTQYF
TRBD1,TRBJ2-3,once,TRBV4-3,TGCGCCAGCAGCCAAGATCCTACAGGGGCAAGCACAGATACGCAGTATTTT,CASSQDPTGASTDTQYF
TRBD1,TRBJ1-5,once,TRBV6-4,TGTGCCAGCAGCGTGGGACAGGGAAGTCAGCCCCAGCATTTT,CASSVGQGSQPQHF